A single T cell receptor (beta chain) is shown here with its context. These data come from a study of a mutant IDH1 vaccine in newly diagnosed glioma. About the research overall: Sex distribution of treated patients was around 62% male and about 38% female; mean age was 40.4 years. Patients arrived already treated with radiotherapy, temozolomide, or both, most having had both.

Data came from immunoSEQ multiplex PCR; TCRdb stores just in-frame clones and leaves some out. This sample carries approximately 92,000 clones, about four fifths of them seen once, and the ten largest clones take around 7.4%. Specified time point: baseline, week 1 (first vaccination visit). Specified treatment: pre-vaccination baseline after standard-of-care therapy. Each of the donors came in with new WHO grade 3 or 4 astrocytomas that were IDH1-mutant and ATRX-lost. Specimen: PBMCs, collected from a glioma patient treated with radiotherapy, temozolomide or both. The TCR sequence derives from a woman in her 50s with glioma.

CDR3 sequence: CASSPQGGAKETQYF. Here the CDR3 DNA reads TGCGCCAGCAGCCCCCAGGGGGGGGCTAAAGAGACCCAGTACTTC. The gene calls are TRBV5-1 and TRBJ2-5; D possibly uses TRBD1 or TRBD2 (7 bases each). The CDR3 totals 15 residues. Germline assignment: CDR1 SGHRS and CDR2 YFSETQ. V dropped 4 bases and J dropped 3 bases, with 16 bases sitting between them.